This TCR beta chain emerged from a study of response to subunit inactivated influenza vaccine. Study conclusions and caveats: The authors offered the suggestion that each seasonal influenza vaccination recruits few new T cells.

TCRdb re-derived calls from the RT-PCR reads in MiXCR, one entry per CDR3 protein. The table includes about 160,000 distinct CDR3 sequences, 11% detected once. This clonotype was detected only a few times. Its antigen remains unknown. Trimming took off 1 base at V and 0 bases at J, with 9 bases between the two ends. The CDR3 extends over 16 amino acids. This clonotype was obtained from a man aged 45-65 years who received an inactivated influenza vaccine. The sample consisted of non-naive T cells sorted from PBMCs, taken about 40 days after vaccination. The chain recombines TRBV12-3 or TRBV12-4 with TRBJ2-2; either TRBD1 or TRBD2 may supply D (5 bases each). CDR3 bases: TGTGCCAGCAGTTTAGGGGGGACGGCGAACACCGGGGAGCTGTTTTTT. It is translated as CASSLGGTANTGELFF.